Sequencing of this T cell receptor (beta chain) was carried out in a study of cytomegalovirus exposure and HLA in healthy donors. Whole-study findings and limits: DRB1 showed the most TCR associations and HLA-C the fewest in a later analysis, as rates varied by HLA locus.

The germline V and J ends were trimmed by 3 bases and 7 bases, with 15 bases remaining between them. Germline loops: CDR1 KGHSH, CDR2 LQKENI. CDR3 size: 14 residues. As to this clone: Its antigen is not identified.

PCR employed 60 Vbeta and 13 Jbeta primers. Sequencing was performed with immunoSEQ multiplex PCR; in TCRdb, only in-frame clones are kept and a portion is missing. The data show more than 85,000 clones, about 70% seen once. Sequences were obtained from PBMCs. This rearrangement joins TRBV18 to TRBJ1-2; no reliable D call. The clonotype was recovered from a man aged 30 to 45 in good health and CMV-seronegative. The CDR3 here is CASSPRQALFGYTF. CDR3 in DNA: TGTGCCAGCTCACCTAGGCAGGCGTTGTTTGGCTACACCTTC. Looking up the rest from reference TRBV18 and TRBJ1-2 gives the full variable domain: NAGVMQNPRHLVRRRGQEARLRCSPMKGHSHVYWYRQLPEEGLKFMVYLQKENIIDESGMPKERFSAEFPKEGPSILRIQQVVRGDSAAYFCASSPRQALFGYTFGSGTRLTVV.